The clone carrying this TCR beta chain came up once. Losses at the gene ends were 5 bases for V and 4 bases for J; bases not matched to a gene: 9. CDR3 size: 15 residues. From germline, CDR1 is MDHEN and CDR2 SYDVKM. A second PCR of 7 to 11 cycles used a sample-barcoded 5' primer and a J-beta primer mix. One entry per CDR3 protein, called by TCRdb with MiXCR from the 5' RACE reads. Of 660,000 or so distinct CDR3 sequences in the sample, 58% are singletons; the top ten hold more than 35%. The data were taken from a study of blood T cells in healthy people across ages. The sequencing sample was made of blood. This sequence joins TRBV28 and TRBJ1-2, with 8 bases matching TRBD1. The TCR was taken from a man aged 55 to 70 in good health. CDR3 in DNA: TGTGCCAGCAGTGCACCGGACAGGGAGGGCTATGGCTACACCTTC. This translates into CASSAPDREGYGYTF.